The T cell receptor beta chain under discussion was sequenced for a study of regulatory T cells in long-lasting Graves disease. Study conclusions and caveats: Accuracy might have suffered from few samples. Persistent Graves' patients showed a TCR diversity that was lower than that of newly diagnosed ones.

On this clonotype: Antigen specificity is unknown.

The authors built TCR beta libraries using iRepertoire HTBI primers and Arm-PCR of CDR3 regions. TCRdb re-called the multiplex PCR reads through MiXCR, storing one row per CDR3 protein. There are more than 450,000 distinct CDR3 sequences in the sample; under 20% occur only once, and 9% to 15% lies in the top ten. Sample time point: newly diagnosed GD, antithyroid drugs for less than 3 months. The TCR library was made from RNA that had been extracted from PBMCs in TRIzol. About 8.8 milliliters of peripheral blood went into EDTA tubes. The same sample was also used in a study of T cells in Graves' hyperthyroidism and ophthalmopathy. That source reports: Stable hyperthyroidism was separated from ophthalmopathy by a model based on 13 V-J features.

The receptor comes from a man aged 40-49 years with Graves disease. Here the sequenced sample was peripheral blood mononuclear cells (PBMCs), taken at new diagnosis, from a patient treated with antithyroid drugs.

CDR3 nucleotides: TGTGCCAGCAGGGCACAGGGTTATAGCAATCAGCCCCAGCATTTT. It specifies CASRAQGYSNQPQHF. V gene TRBV28 combines with J gene TRBJ1-5; a weak D match, TRBD1 (6 bases). The germline V gene has CDR1 MDHEN and CDR2 SYDVKM. The CDR3 loop spans 15 amino acids. The V and J ends lost 6 bases and 0 bases respectively, with 12 bases between them.